One and the same sample provided the 10 T cell receptor beta chains below, sequenced in a study of T-cell reconstitution after alpha-beta-depleted transplantation in children. Preparation of the TCRbeta library used unique molecular identifiers. TCRdb itself ran the PCR reads through MiXCR, one entry per CDR3 protein. The sample has over 550,000 distinct CDR3 sequences, about 10% seen once. The source material was PBMCs from the stem cell graft donor, sampled from the stem cell graft. The receptors were sampled from a human donor who donated a stem cell graft to a child with acute myeloid leukemia.

This clonotype was observed a few times. The chain couples TRBV29-1 to TRBJ2-1, with 8 bases lining up with TRBD1. J lost 9 bases, V lost 5 bases, and 6 bases had no gene match. Germline CDR1 reads SQVTM; CDR2 reads ANQGSEA. The length of the CDR3 is 12 residues. The CDR3, as DNA: TGCAGCGTTAGAGGACAGGGAGGTGAGCAGTTCTTC. Protein product: CSVRGQGGEQFF.

This chain joins TRBV12-3 or TRBV12-4 and TRBJ2-7; possibly TRBD2 for D (6 bases). V lost 8 bases and J 3 bases, leaving 14 bases between the germline ends. The CDR3 loop spans 13 amino acids. CDR3 in amino acids: CASASGEGYEQYF. DNA for the CDR3: TGTGCCAGCGCCTCGGGAGAGGGCTACGAGCAGTACTTC.

At least ten counts were recorded for this clonotype. The chain links TRBV12-3 or TRBV12-4 to TRBJ2-1; maybe TRBD2 (6 bases). The V end lost 6 bases, the J end lost 6 bases, and 15 bases lay between the germline ends. There are 14 residues in the CDR3. This chain's CDR3 is CASSSSGQGNEQFF. Here the CDR3 DNA reads TGTGCCAGCAGCTCAAGCGGGCAGGGCAATGAGCAGTTCTTC.

About this clonotype itself: A read error may account for a junction end that differs from germline. The J gene is TRBJ2-1, the V gene TRBV20-1; 12 nucleotides match TRBD2. Germline V gene sequence: CDR1 DFQATT, CDR2 SNEGSKA (reference sequence). CDR3 length equals 16 residues. DNA of the CDR3: TGCAGTGCTAGAACGTCTAGCGGGAGGGCAATCAATGAGCAGTTTTTC. It encodes CSARTSSGRAINEQFF.

There are many counts of this clonotype. V gene TRBV20-1 combines with J gene TRBJ2-3; a weak D match, TRBD2 (6 bases). CDR3 length equals 13 residues. Germline-derived CDR1 and CDR2 are DFQATT and SNEGSKA (reference sequence). The CDR3 DNA sequence: TGCAGGGGGGGAGCCCCTGGTACAGATACGCAGTATTTT. Residues: CRGGAPGTDTQYF.

This clonotype was counted only a few times. The rearrangement links TRBV7-2 to TRBJ2-1; D ambiguous. V was cut by 0 bases and J by 6 bases, with 6 bases left in between. Germline V gene lookup returns CDR1 SGHTA and CDR2 FQGNSA. The CDR3 length is 13 residues. CDR3 residues: CASSLAYPNEQFF. The CDR3 coding sequence is TGTGCCAGCAGCTTAGCCTATCCCAATGAGCAGTTCTTC.

Concerning this clonotype itself: This may be a read error: a much more frequent sequence differs by one nucleotide. The genes are TRBV9 and TRBJ2-7; D remains unclear. The CDR3 contains 13 residues. Germline V gene data show CDR1 as SGDLS and CDR2 as YYNGEE. This CDR3 reads CSSSVGGTYEQYF. In DNA form, the CDR3 reads TGTTCCAGCAGCGTAGGCGGCACCTACGAGCAGTACTTC.

This sequence joins TRBV12-3 or TRBV12-4 and TRBJ1-5; 9 nucleotides align to TRBD1. V trimming: 5 bases; J trimming: 5 bases; junction bases outside the gene matches: 7. The CDR3 contains 15 residues. CDR3 nucleotides: TGTGCCAGCAGTCCCTCGGACAGGGGCCATCAGCCCCAGCATTTT. Amino acids: CASSPSDRGHQPQHF.

This clonotype appeared a few times. The V and J genes are TRBV20-1 and TRBJ2-7, with 11 bases identical to TRBD2. This CDR3 is 14 amino acids long. Trimming cost V 4 bases and J 7 bases; bases outside gene matches: 9. Germline V gives CDR1 DFQATT, CDR2 SNEGSKA (reference sequence). The CDR3 sequence: CSAIAGGPSEEQYF. CDR3 bases: TGCAGTGCTATAGCGGGAGGGCCCTCGGAAGAGCAGTACTTC.

In this sample, this clonotype turned up many times. The chain joins TRBV11-2 to TRBJ2-1, with 14 bases that match TRBD2. V shed 3 bases and J 8 bases; nucleotides not matched to a gene: 3. In germline, CDR1 is SGHAT, CDR2 FQNNGV. This CDR3 region has 15 residues. The CDR3 DNA follows: TGTGCCAGCAGCTTTGGGACTAGCGGGAGATATGAGCAGTTCTTC. It is translated as CASSFGTSGRYEQFF.